The clone carrying this T cell receptor (beta chain) was detected only once. Its antigen is still unknown. This record comes from a study of cytomegalovirus exposure and HLA in healthy donors. Study results and limitations: Reportedly, diagnosis of cytomegalovirus status by the classifier showed high specificity and sensitivity. The study designated roughly 150 TCR beta chains cytomegalovirus-associated.

The PCR ran on 60 Vbeta and 13 Jbeta primers. Clones were sequenced by immunoSEQ multiplex PCR, and TCRdb holds only the in-frame ones, with some missing. The data show roughly 150,000 clones, 65% to 80% seen once. Trimming removed 1 base at V and 2 bases at J, with 9 bases between. Germline V gives CDR1 SGHTA, CDR2 FQGNSA. The CDR3 length is 14 residues. This clonotype originated in a middle-aged woman in good health and CMV-seropositive. The chain joins TRBV7-2 to TRBJ2-7; D is possibly TRBD1 (6 bases). Material: PBMCs. CDR3 bases: TGTGCCAGCAGCTTAGGAGACAGGCCCTACGAGCAGTACTTC. It codes for CASSLGDRPYEQYF.